This T cell receptor beta chain appears in the sequencing data of a study of response to subunit inactivated influenza vaccine. General study findings and limits: The study's authors posited that every seasonal influenza vaccination enlists few new T cells.

A single record per CDR3 protein comes from TCRdb applying MiXCR to the RT-PCR reads. The sample yields about 780,000 distinct CDR3 sequences, roughly 20% seen once. V shed 3 bases and J shed 7 bases, with 15 bases lying between them. This CDR3 is built from 14 residues. A word on this clonotype: As yet, its antigen is unknown.

The chain links TRBV12-3 or TRBV12-4 to TRBJ1-1, with D perhaps TRBD1 (6 bases). Sequencing used PBMCs from blood, obtained around 5 days after vaccination. The receptor was isolated from a man in his fifties who received an inactivated influenza vaccine. The chain's CDR3 is CASSFGGGLIEAFF. The CDR3 DNA is TGTGCCAGCAGTTTTGGAGGGGGGCTAATTGAAGCTTTCTTT.